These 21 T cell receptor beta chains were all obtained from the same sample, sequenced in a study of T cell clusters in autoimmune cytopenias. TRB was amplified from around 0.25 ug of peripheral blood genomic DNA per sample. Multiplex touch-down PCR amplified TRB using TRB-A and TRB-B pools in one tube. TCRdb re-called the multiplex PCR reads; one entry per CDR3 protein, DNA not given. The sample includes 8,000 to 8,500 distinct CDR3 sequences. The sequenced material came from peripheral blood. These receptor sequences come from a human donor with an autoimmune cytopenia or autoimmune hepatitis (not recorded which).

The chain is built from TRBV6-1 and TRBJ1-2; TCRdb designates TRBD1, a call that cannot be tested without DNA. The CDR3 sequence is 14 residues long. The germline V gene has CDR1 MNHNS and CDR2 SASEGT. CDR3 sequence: CASSGQPGTYGYTF.

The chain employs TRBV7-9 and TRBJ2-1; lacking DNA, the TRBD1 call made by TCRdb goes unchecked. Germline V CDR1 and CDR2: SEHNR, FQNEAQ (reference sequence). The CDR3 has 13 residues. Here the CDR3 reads CASSLGQYNEQFF.

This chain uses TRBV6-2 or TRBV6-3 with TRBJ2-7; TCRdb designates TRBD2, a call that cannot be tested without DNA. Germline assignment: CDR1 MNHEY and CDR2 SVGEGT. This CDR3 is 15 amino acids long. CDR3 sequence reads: CASSNPGLATYEQYF.

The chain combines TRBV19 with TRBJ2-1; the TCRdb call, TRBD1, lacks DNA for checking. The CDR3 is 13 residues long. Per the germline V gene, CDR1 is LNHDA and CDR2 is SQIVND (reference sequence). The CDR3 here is CATRGISANEQFF. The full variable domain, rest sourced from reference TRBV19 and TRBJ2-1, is DGGITQSPKYLFRKEGQNVTLSCEQNLNHDAMYWYRQDPGQGLRLIYYSQIVNDFQKGDIAEGYSVSREKKESFPLTVTSAQKNPTAFYLCATRGISANEQFFGPGTRLTVL.

This CDR3 reads CATKSSGRADEQFF. This chain uses TRBV10-3 with TRBJ2-1; the TCRdb call, TRBD2, lacks DNA for checking. Looked up from germline, CDR1 is ENHRY and CDR2 is SYGVKD. The CDR3 contains 14 residues.

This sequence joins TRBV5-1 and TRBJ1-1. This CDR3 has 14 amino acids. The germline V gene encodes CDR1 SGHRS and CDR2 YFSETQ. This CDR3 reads CASSLNWEGTEAFF.

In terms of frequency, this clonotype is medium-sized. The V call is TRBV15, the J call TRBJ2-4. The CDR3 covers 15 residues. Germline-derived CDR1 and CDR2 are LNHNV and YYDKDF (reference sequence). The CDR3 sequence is CATSRDLTFENIQYF. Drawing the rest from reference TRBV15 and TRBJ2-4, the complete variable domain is DAMVIQNPRYQVTQFGKPVTLSCSQTLNHNVMYWYQQKSSQAPKLLFHYYDKDFNNEADTPDNFQSRRPNTSFCFLDIRSPGLGDTAMYLCATSRDLTFENIQYFGAGTRLSVL.

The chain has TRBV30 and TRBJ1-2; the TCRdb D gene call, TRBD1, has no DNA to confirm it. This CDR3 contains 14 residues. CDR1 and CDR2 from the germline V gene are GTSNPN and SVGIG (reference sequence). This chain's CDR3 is CAWTPYTGAGGYTF.

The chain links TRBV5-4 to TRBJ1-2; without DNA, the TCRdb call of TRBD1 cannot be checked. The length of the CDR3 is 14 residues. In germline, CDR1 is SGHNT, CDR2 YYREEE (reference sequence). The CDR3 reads CASTIGQGDYGYTF.

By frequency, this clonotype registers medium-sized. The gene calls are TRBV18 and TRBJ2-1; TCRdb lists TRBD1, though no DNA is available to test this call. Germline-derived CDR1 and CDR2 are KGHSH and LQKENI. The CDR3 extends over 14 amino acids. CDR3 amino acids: CASSPRAINNEQFF.

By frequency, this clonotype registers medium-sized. The CDR3 spells CASSFGETQYF. J is TRBJ2-5 and V is TRBV11-1. The CDR3 has 11 amino acids. The germline V gene has CDR1 SGHAT and CDR2 FQDESV (reference sequence).

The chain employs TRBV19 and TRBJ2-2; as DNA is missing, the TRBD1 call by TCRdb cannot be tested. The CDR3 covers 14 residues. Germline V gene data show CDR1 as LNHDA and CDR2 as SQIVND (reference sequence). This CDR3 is CASTEDRGTGELFF.

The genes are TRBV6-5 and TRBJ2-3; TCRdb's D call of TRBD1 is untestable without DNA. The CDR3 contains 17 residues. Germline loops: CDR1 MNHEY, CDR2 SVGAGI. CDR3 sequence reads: CASSPPQGGSRTDTQYF.

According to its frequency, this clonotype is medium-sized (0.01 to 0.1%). CDR3 amino acids: CASSARVSPKGNQPQHF. V gene TRBV6-1 combines with J gene TRBJ1-5; checking the TCRdb D call of TRBD1 is not possible without DNA. The CDR3 consists of 17 residues. Germline V CDR1 and CDR2: MNHNS, SASEGT.

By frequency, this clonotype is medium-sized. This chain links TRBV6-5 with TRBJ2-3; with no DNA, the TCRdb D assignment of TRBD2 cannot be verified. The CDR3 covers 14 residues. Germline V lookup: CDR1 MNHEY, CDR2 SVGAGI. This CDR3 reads CASTAGGRADTQYF.

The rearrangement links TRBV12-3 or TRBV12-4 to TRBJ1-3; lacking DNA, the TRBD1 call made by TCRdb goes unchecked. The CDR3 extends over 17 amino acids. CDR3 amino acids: CASSLVSGAGLGNTIYF.

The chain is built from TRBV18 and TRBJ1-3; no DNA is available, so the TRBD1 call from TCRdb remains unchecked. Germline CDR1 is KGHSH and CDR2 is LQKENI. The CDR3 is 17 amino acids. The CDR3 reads CASSPLPGGTAGNTIYF.

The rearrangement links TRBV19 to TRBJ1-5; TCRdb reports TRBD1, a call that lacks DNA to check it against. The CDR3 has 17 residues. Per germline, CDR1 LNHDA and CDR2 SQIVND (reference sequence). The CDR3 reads CASSIDHGHQSNQPQHF. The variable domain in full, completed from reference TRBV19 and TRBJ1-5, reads DGGITQSPKYLFRKEGQNVTLSCEQNLNHDAMYWYRQDPGQGLRLIYYSQIVNDFQKGDIAEGYSVSREKKESFPLTVTSAQKNPTAFYLCASSIDHGHQSNQPQHFGDGTRLSIL.

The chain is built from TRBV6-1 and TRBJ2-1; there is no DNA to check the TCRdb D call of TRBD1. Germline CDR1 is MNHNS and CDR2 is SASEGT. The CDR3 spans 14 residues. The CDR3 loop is CATRGGGSTYEQYF.

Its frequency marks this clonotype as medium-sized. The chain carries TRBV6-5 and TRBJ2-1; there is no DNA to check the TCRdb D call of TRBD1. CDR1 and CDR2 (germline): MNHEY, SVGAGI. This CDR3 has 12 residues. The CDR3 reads CASSIQGAEQFF.

CDR3 residues: CASSGDGYEQYF. The chain employs TRBV18 and TRBJ2-7; the TCRdb call, TRBD1, lacks DNA for checking. Germline assignment: CDR1 KGHSH and CDR2 LQKENI. The CDR3 extends over 12 amino acids.